This TCR beta chain was captured in a study of chemoradiotherapy in HPV16-positive cancers. Background on the study: Candidate HPV-specific clones and shared TCR motifs came from two HPV16-positive patients.

Using immunoSEQ multiplex PCR, the repertoire was profiled, and TCRdb retains in-frame clones only, with some absent. The repertoire includes 990 or so clones, approximately 90% of them detected once, and approximately 6.2% sits in the top ten. CDR3 length: 14 residues. Germline CDR1 reads LNHDA; CDR2 reads SQIVND (reference sequence). The germline V and J ends were trimmed by 6 bases and 2 bases, with 11 bases remaining between them. Samples were taken several times over chemoradiotherapy. The chain combines TRBV19 with TRBJ1-5; D gene uncertain. Sample: tumor tissue, taken from a patient who underwent chemoradiotherapy. The clonotype originates from a human donor with HPV-associated anogenital cancer. CDR3: CASRDVAGNQPQHF. In nucleotides, the CDR3 is TGTGCCAGTAGGGATGTTGCGGGCAATCAGCCCCAGCATTTT.